This TCR beta chain was obtained from a study of blood T cell repertoires in COVID-19. Overall study: T cells, B-cell-depleted T cells, or PBMCs supplied cDNA or gDNA.

The V and J ends lost 1 base and 2 bases respectively, with 9 bases between them. In germline, CDR1 is SGHRS, CDR2 YFSETQ. The length of the CDR3 is 15 residues. Sequencing was performed with immunoSEQ multiplex PCR; in TCRdb, only in-frame clones are kept and a portion is missing. The data show about 150,000 clones, around 80% seen once. The sample comprised peripheral blood. This sequence originates from a man aged 45-65 years with acute or convalescent COVID-19. This rearrangement joins TRBV5-1 to TRBJ2-2; a weak D match, TRBD1 (5 bases). The CDR3 reads CASSLWQGNTGELFF. The CDR3 nucleotides are TGCGCCAGCAGCTTGTGGCAGGGTAACACCGGGGAGCTGTTTTTT.